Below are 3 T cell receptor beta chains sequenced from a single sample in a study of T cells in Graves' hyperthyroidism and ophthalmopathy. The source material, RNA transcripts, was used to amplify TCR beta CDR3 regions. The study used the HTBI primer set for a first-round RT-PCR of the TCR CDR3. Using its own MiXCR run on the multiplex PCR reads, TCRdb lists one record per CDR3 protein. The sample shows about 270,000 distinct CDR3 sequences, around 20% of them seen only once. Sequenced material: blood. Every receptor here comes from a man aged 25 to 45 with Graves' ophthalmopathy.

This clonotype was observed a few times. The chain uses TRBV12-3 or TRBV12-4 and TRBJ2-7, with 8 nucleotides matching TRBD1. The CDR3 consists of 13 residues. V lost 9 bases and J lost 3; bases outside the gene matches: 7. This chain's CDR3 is CASLKTGGYEQYF. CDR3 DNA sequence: TGTGCCAGTTTGAAAACAGGGGGCTACGAGCAGTACTTC.

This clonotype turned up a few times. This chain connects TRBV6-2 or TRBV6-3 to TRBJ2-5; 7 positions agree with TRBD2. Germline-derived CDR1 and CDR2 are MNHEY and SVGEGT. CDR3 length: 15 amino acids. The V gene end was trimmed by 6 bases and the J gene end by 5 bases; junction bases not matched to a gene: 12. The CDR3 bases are TGTGCCAGCAGCCTCTCCGGGGGGAGAGGGGAGACCCAGTACTTC. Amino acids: CASSLSGGRGETQYF.

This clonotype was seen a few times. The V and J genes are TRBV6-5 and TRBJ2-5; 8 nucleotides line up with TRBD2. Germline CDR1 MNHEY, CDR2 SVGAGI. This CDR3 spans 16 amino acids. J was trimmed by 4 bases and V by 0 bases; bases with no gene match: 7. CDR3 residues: CASSYSTGGPLETQYF. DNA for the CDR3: TGTGCCAGCAGTTACTCTACGGGAGGGCCTCTAGAGACCCAGTACTTC.